Listed here are 21 T cell receptor beta chains from one sample, sequenced in a study of T cell repertoires in cytomegalovirus infection. TCRdb independently ran MiXCR on the reads; one entry per CDR3 protein. Found here are around 750,000 distinct CDR3 sequences, approximately 30% of them singletons; the top ten hold roughly an eighth. Their specific antigens are unknown. The source was cultured CD8+ T cells from PBMCs, collected from culture after CMV antigen stimulation. These receptors were obtained from a human donor in good health (CMV status not recorded). Some clones in this sample may be carry-over from other donors' samples.

A remark on this clonotype: Germline is not matched at one junction end, which may reflect a read error. The J gene is TRBJ2-2, the V gene TRBV7-6; D might be TRBD2 (6 bases). The CDR3 extends over 14 amino acids. Per germline, CDR1 SGHVS and CDR2 FNYEAQ. In DNA, the CDR3 is TGTGCTAGCAGCTCCCGGGAGCCAACCGGGGAGCTGTTTTTT. Residues: CASSSREPTGELFF. Full variable domain (missing parts from reference TRBV7-6 and TRBJ2-2): GAGVSQSPRYKVTKRGQDVALRCDPISGHVSLYWYRQALGQGPEFLTYFNYEAQQDKSGLPNDRFSAERPEGSISTLTIQRTEQRDSAMYRCASSSREPTGELFFGEGSRLTVL.

This clonotype was detected only a few times. V usage is TRBV6-6 and J usage is TRBJ1-1; D is unclear. The CDR3 consists of 14 residues. The V and J ends lost 6 bases and 3 bases respectively, with 14 bases between them. Per germline, CDR1 MNHNY and CDR2 SVGAGI (reference sequence). The CDR3 spells CASSRIVSDTEAFF. CDR3 nucleotides: TGTGCCAGCAGCAGAATTGTGTCGGACACTGAAGCTTTCTTT.

This clonotype was seen only once. The junction and the germline gene differ at one end; a read error may be behind it. The chain has TRBV15 and TRBJ2-2; 10 bases are shared with TRBD1. Germline V lookup: CDR1 LNHNV, CDR2 YYDKDF (reference sequence). This CDR3 is 15 amino acids long. CDR3 protein: CATSARTGGSGKLFF. The CDR3 DNA follows: TGTGCCACCAGCGCCCGGACAGGGGGATCCGGGAAGCTGTTTTTT.

The chain recombines TRBV7-2 with TRBJ1-1; D not resolved. V was shortened by 4 bases and J by 4 bases, with 16 bases between the two germline ends. This CDR3 comprises 15 residues. Per germline, CDR1 SGHTA and CDR2 FQGNSA. CDR3 bases: TGTGCCAGCAGCTCCTTTCGGGGTCTTCGCACTGAAGCTTTCTTT. Amino acid sequence: CASSSFRGLRTEAFF.

The J gene is TRBJ2-2, the V gene TRBV6-2 or TRBV6-3; 8 nucleotides line up with TRBD1. The CDR3 runs to 14 residues. The germline V gene encodes CDR1 MNHEY and CDR2 SVGEGT. The V segment lost 5 bases and the J segment 5 bases; nucleotides outside the gene matches: 4. DNA of the CDR3: TGTGCCAGCAGTGGCAGGGGGCAGACCGGGGAGCTGTTTTTT. It translates to CASSGRGQTGELFF.

This clonotype was found once. The chain combines TRBV2 with TRBJ1-2, with D tentatively TRBD1 (6 bases). The CDR3 length is 14 residues. The V end lost 9 bases, the J end lost 2 bases, and 16 bases lay between the germline ends. Germline loops: CDR1 SNHLY, CDR2 FYNNEI. CDR3: CARAGTPLNYGYTF. CDR3 bases: TGTGCCAGAGCCGGGACACCGTTGAACTATGGCTACACCTTC.

J is TRBJ2-7 and V is TRBV6-1, with D uncertain. Per the germline V gene, CDR1 is MNHNS and CDR2 is SASEGT. There are 13 residues in the CDR3. Trimming pared 3 bases from V and 0 bases from J, leaving 6 bases between. CDR3 sequence: CASSDHSSYEQYV. The CDR3 DNA reads as TGTGCCAGCAGTGATCACAGCTCCTACGAGCAGTACGTC.

This clonotype has a single count. Mismatch with germline at one junction end may stem from a read error. This rearrangement joins TRBV28 to TRBJ1-1, with TRBD1 as a possible D gene (5 bases). This CDR3 spans 12 amino acids. Germline V gene data show CDR1 as MDHEN and CDR2 as SYDVKM. CDR3 sequence reads: CGSSYTGTGAFF. The CDR3 DNA reads as TGTGGCAGCAGTTACACTGGGACTGGGGCTTTCTTT.

This clonotype has just a few counts. This sequence joins TRBV4-2 and TRBJ2-2, with a possible D match to TRBD1 (6 bases). Germline-derived CDR1 and CDR2 are LGHNA and YNFKEQ. With 1 base removed from V and 7 bases from J, the gap between germline ends came to 10 bases. The CDR3 totals 14 residues. Here the CDR3 reads CASSQGRGGGELFF. CDR3 sequence (DNA): TGTGCCAGCAGCCAAGGACGAGGGGGCGGGGAGCTGTTTTTT.

This clonotype occurred a few times. The rearrangement uses TRBV5-1 and TRBJ1-5; tentative D call: TRBD1 (5 bases). The germline V gene encodes CDR1 SGHRS and CDR2 YFSETQ. This CDR3 comprises 14 residues. The V gene lost 1 base and the J gene lost 3 bases, with 8 bases spanning the gap. The CDR3 nucleotides are TGCGCCAGCAGCTTGCCGGGGGACAATCAGCCCCAGCATTTT. Protein product: CASSLPGDNQPQHF.

This chain links TRBV10-3 with TRBJ1-5; D is uncertain. V dropped 2 bases and J dropped 0 bases, with 8 bases sitting between them. The CDR3 contains 15 residues. CDR1 is ENHRY and CDR2 is SYGVKD in the germline V gene. CDR3 nucleotide sequence: TGTGCCATCAGTGAGGTTAGACATAGCAATCAGCCCCAGCATTTT. Its protein is CAISEVRHSNQPQHF.

This clonotype turned up a few times. The V call is TRBV6-5, the J call TRBJ2-3, with D unclear. The CDR3 runs to 15 residues. Germline values: CDR1 MNHEY, CDR2 SVGAGI. Trimming pared 5 bases from V and 5 bases from J, leaving 17 bases between. The CDR3 nucleotides read TGTGCCAGCAGTCTCGACCGTCACTTCTTAGATACGCAGTATTTT. Translating it yields CASSLDRHFLDTQYF.

This clonotype was counted at least ten times. The chain combines TRBV7-3 with TRBJ1-1; 7 bases agree with TRBD1. The ends lost 5 bases at V and 3 bases at J; junction bases unmatched: 6. The CDR3 extends over 14 amino acids. Germline lookup yields CDR1 SGHTA and CDR2 FQGTGA. In DNA, the CDR3 is TGTGCCAGCAGCCGAAACAGGGGTTACACTGAAGCTTTCTTT. It specifies CASSRNRGYTEAFF.

The chain recombines TRBV28 with TRBJ1-1; D ambiguous. This CDR3 is 14 amino acids long. Trimming took off 7 bases at V and 0 bases at J, with 12 bases between the two ends. Germline V gene data show CDR1 as MDHEN and CDR2 as SYDVKM. CDR3 nucleotide sequence: TGTGCCAGCAACGAAAATTGGATGAACACTGAAGCTTTCTTT. Its translation is CASNENWMNTEAFF.

This chain uses TRBV6-8 with TRBJ1-2, with TRBD1 identical over 10 bases. In germline, CDR1 is MNHGY, CDR2 SAAAGT. The CDR3 runs to 15 residues. Germline trimming cut 10 bases from V and 0 bases from J; bases unmatched to any gene: 8. CDR3 amino acids: CAIERGTGANYGYTF. DNA of the CDR3: TGTGCCATTGAAAGGGGGACAGGGGCTAACTATGGCTACACCTTC.

The chain combines TRBV7-3 with TRBJ2-7; D is perhaps TRBD1 (6 bases). The V end was cut by 5 bases, the J end by 9 bases, with 17 bases between. This CDR3 has 13 amino acids. Germline-derived CDR1 and CDR2 are SGHTA and FQGTGA. CDR3 bases: TGTGCCAGCAGCCTTATGGACTTACAGGGGCAGTACTTC. It encodes CASSLMDLQGQYF.

The chain has TRBV20-1 and TRBJ1-2; 9 nucleotides align to TRBD1. Germline lookup yields CDR1 DFQATT and CDR2 SNEGSKA (reference sequence). The CDR3 spans 15 residues. Germline trimming cut 3 bases from V and 5 bases from J; bases unmatched to any gene: 10. CDR3 region: CSASEPGQGSYGYTF. CDR3 in DNA: TGCAGTGCTAGCGAACCGGGACAGGGATCGTATGGCTACACCTTC.

This clonotype was seen a few times. The chain uses TRBV7-6 and TRBJ1-2; maybe TRBD1 (5 bases). V lost 2 bases, J lost 8 bases, and 12 bases lay in between. This CDR3 is built from 13 residues. The germline V gene has CDR1 SGHVS and CDR2 FNYEAQ. The CDR3 DNA reads as TGTGCCAGCAGCTTAAAGGGGCCAGGCGGCTACACCTTC. The encoded protein is CASSLKGPGGYTF.

Concerning this clonotype: At one of its ends the junction is not consistent with the germline gene, which may arise from a read error. The chain combines TRBV3-1 with TRBJ2-1, with 7 nucleotides matching TRBD1. The CDR3 extends over 17 amino acids. Per the germline V gene, CDR1 is LGHDT and CDR2 is YNNKEL (reference sequence). The CDR3 here is CVSSHYGRQGLYNEQFF. CDR3 sequence (DNA): TGTGTCAGCAGCCACTATGGGCGACAGGGCCTCTACAATGAGCAGTTCTTC.

This chain connects TRBV7-9 to TRBJ2-3; 7 bases align to TRBD2. The germline CDR1 and CDR2 sequences are SEHNR and FQNEAQ (reference sequence). The CDR3 covers 16 residues. The V and J ends lost 0 bases and 7 bases, in that order; junction bases with no gene match: 10. The CDR3 DNA follows: TGTGCCAGCAGCTTAGCTAGCGGGCCAACACCCCATACGCAGTATTTT. This gives the protein CASSLASGPTPHTQYF.

This clonotype has a single count. The V and J genes are TRBV27 and TRBJ1-5, with D unresolved. Germline V CDR1 and CDR2: MNHEY, SMNVEV (reference sequence). V was pared by 7 bases and J by 2 bases, with 15 bases between. This CDR3 spans 15 amino acids. The DNA of the CDR3 is TGTGCCAGCACTCTTTCCCCAGCAGGCAATCAGCCCCAGCATTTT. Encoded protein: CASTLSPAGNQPQHF.